Following are 15 T cell receptor beta chains from one sample sequenced in a study of blood T cell repertoires in COVID-19. TCRdb's table, derived via immunoSEQ multiplex PCR, lists solely in-frame clones and lacks some. The repertoire holds approximately 200,000 clones, with 80% to 90% as singletons. Specimen: PBMCs or T cells enriched from blood (not recorded which). The receptor source for this set is a young woman in a cohort exposed to, infected with or recovered from COVID-19 (not recorded which).

This chain joins TRBV9 and TRBJ2-3, with TRBD2 identical over 8 bases. CDR1 and CDR2 (germline): SGDLS, YYNGEE. The CDR3 length is 16 residues. After removal of 0 bases from V and 0 bases from J, the junction contained 3 bases not matched to a gene. The CDR3 DNA is TGTGCCAGCAGCGTAGCGCCTAGCGGGAGCACAGATACGCAGTATTTT. It specifies CASSVAPSGSTDTQYF.

The chain couples TRBV5-1 to TRBJ1-1; D remains unclear. CDR3 length equals 12 residues. V was clipped by 3 bases and J by 6 bases, with 9 bases between them. CDR1 and CDR2 (germline): SGHRS, YFSETQ. CDR3 sequence reads: CASSYSGPEAFF. CDR3 nucleotides: TGCGCCAGCAGCTATTCCGGTCCTGAAGCTTTCTTT.

The V gene is TRBV18, the J gene TRBJ2-3; TRBD2 agrees at 9 bases. CDR1 and CDR2 (germline): KGHSH, LQKENI. V was clipped by 5 bases and J by 0 bases; unmatched bases: 9. The CDR3 contains 17 residues. CDR3 DNA sequence: TGTGCCAGCTCAGACCGACTAGCGGATTTTAGCACAGATACGCAGTATTTT. Its translation: CASSDRLADFSTDTQYF.

The gene calls are TRBV30 and TRBJ2-7; the D gene is possibly TRBD2 (5 bases). Germline V gene sequence: CDR1 GTSNPN, CDR2 SVGIG (reference sequence). The CDR3 contains 15 residues. Trimming stripped 4 bases from V and 6 bases from J, with 22 bases between. CDR3 loop: CAWNHDAGGFSEQYF. The CDR3 nucleotides read TGTGCCTGGAATCACGACGCGGGTGGTTTTAGCGAGCAGTACTTC.

The chain combines TRBV3-1 (or the pseudogene TRBV3-2) with TRBJ1-2, with a tentative D call TRBD1 (5 bases). This CDR3 has 13 residues. V gave up 4 bases and J gave up 14 bases, with 20 bases separating them. Per the germline V gene, CDR1 is LGHDT and CDR2 is YNNKEL (reference sequence). The CDR3 DNA reads as TGTGCCAGCAGCCCGAACCCCGACAGTCCGAGTACCTTC. The encoded protein is CASSPNPDSPSTF.

The CDR3 loop is CASRLAGVSDTQYF. DNA of the CDR3: TGTGCCAGCAGACTAGCGGGAGTTTCAGATACGCAGTATTTT. This chain connects TRBV28 to TRBJ2-3, with 11 nucleotides matching TRBD2. This CDR3 has 14 residues. V shed 6 bases and J 4 bases; nucleotides not matched to a gene: 3. From germline, CDR1 is MDHEN and CDR2 SYDVKM. Based on the CDR3 plus reference TRBV28 and TRBJ2-3, the full variable domain is DVKVTQSSRYLVKRTGEKVFLECVQDMDHENMFWYRQDPGLGLRLIYFSYDVKMKEKGDIPEGYSVSREKKERFSLILESASTNQTSMYLCASRLAGVSDTQYFGPGTRLTVL.

V is TRBV19 and J is TRBJ1-5, with D unclear. This CDR3 is built from 14 residues. Germline loops: CDR1 LNHDA, CDR2 SQIVND (reference sequence). V was shortened by 3 bases and J by 4 bases, with 10 bases between the two germline ends. CDR3 bases: TGTGCCAGTAGTATGAGGCAGAAAAATCAGCCCCAGCATTTT. This translates into CASSMRQKNQPQHF.

V is TRBV16 and J is TRBJ1-4, with 7 bases that match TRBD1. J was trimmed by 8 bases and V by 2 bases; bases with no gene match: 2. CDR3 length equals 13 residues. Germline V gene data show CDR1 as KGHSY and CDR2 as FQNENV. CDR3 bases: TGTGCCAGCAGCCAAGGAGGGGGCGAAAAACTGTTTTTT. Translated: CASSQGGGEKLFF. Together with reference TRBV16 and TRBJ1-4, the CDR3 gives the full variable domain: GEEVAQTPKHLVRGEGQKAKLYCAPIKGHSYVFWYQQVLKNEFKFLISFQNENVFDETGMPKERFSAKCLPNSPCSLEIQATKLEDSAVYFCASSQGGGEKLFFGSGTQLSVL.

This chain uses TRBV29-1 with TRBJ1-1; D possibly corresponds to TRBD1 (6 bases). The germline V gene has CDR1 SQVTM and CDR2 ANQGSEA. The CDR3 spans 13 residues. Trimming stripped 1 base from V and 1 base from J, with 7 bases between. The CDR3 DNA reads TGCAGCGTTGAAGCACAGGGGAACACTGAAGCTTTCTTT. Residues: CSVEAQGNTEAFF.

This chain connects TRBV2 to TRBJ1-2; maybe TRBD1 (6 bases). Per germline, CDR1 SNHLY and CDR2 FYNNEI. The CDR3 has 13 residues. V lost 5 bases to trimming and J lost 2 bases, with 9 bases between them. In nucleotides, the CDR3 is TGTGCCAGCAGTTTTACAGGGAACTATGGCTACACCTTC. Its protein product is CASSFTGNYGYTF.

This chain connects TRBV27 to TRBJ1-3, with 7 bases aligning to TRBD1. Looked up from germline, CDR1 is MNHEY and CDR2 is SMNVEV (reference sequence). V trimming: 2 bases; J trimming: 4 bases; junction bases outside the gene matches: 5. CDR3 length: 15 residues. The CDR3 protein is CASSLAGGRGNTIYF. In DNA, the CDR3 is TGTGCCAGCAGTTTAGCAGGGGGGCGGGGAAACACCATATATTTT.

This sequence joins TRBV5-1 and TRBJ1-4, with D unresolved. Germline V gene lookup returns CDR1 SGHRS and CDR2 YFSETQ. This CDR3 is 14 amino acids long. V was trimmed by 1 base and J by 0 bases, leaving 4 bases between them. CDR3 amino acids: CASSLTTTNEKLFF. The CDR3, as DNA: TGCGCCAGCAGCTTGACAACAACTAATGAAAAACTGTTTTTT.

J is TRBJ1-1 and V is TRBV5-4; D is ambiguous. Germline V gene lookup returns CDR1 SGHNT and CDR2 YYREEE (reference sequence). V was pared by 6 bases and J by 0 bases, with 15 bases between. The CDR3 is 15 amino acids. The CDR3: CASTSGKKMNTEAFF. The CDR3 DNA is TGTGCCAGCACCTCGGGGAAAAAAATGAACACTGAAGCTTTCTTT. Looking up the rest from reference TRBV5-4 and TRBJ1-1 gives the full variable domain: ETGVTQSPTHLIKTRGQQVTLRCSSQSGHNTVSWYQQALGQGPQFIFQYYREEENGRGNFPPRFSGLQFPNYSSELNVNALELDDSALYLCASTSGKKMNTEAFFGQGTRLTVV.

This chain links TRBV7-2 with TRBJ1-2; D possibly corresponds to TRBD1 (5 bases). The CDR3 totals 13 residues. Germline V gene sequence: CDR1 SGHTA, CDR2 FQGNSA. V dropped 6 bases and J dropped 5 bases, with 13 bases sitting between them. CDR3 region: CASSSPGGYGYTF. The DNA for the CDR3 is TGTGCCAGCAGTTCACCGGGGGGATATGGCTACACCTTC.

This clone has only a few counts. The chain carries TRBV12-5 and TRBJ2-3; D possibly corresponds to TRBD2 (6 bases). Trimming cost V 7 bases and J 1 base, with 12 bases left between them. CDR1 and CDR2 (germline): LGHNT, FRNRAP. The CDR3 sequence is 14 residues long. Here the CDR3 DNA reads TGTGCTAGTGCGGCGGCTAGCGGCACAGATACGCAGTATTTT. Amino acids: CASAAASGTDTQYF.